A single sample gave rise to the 2 T cell receptor beta chains below, sequenced in a study of T cell responses to AZD1222 COVID-19 vaccine (dated by TCRdb to the early 2020s). The time point tag for this specimen amounts to: baseline before first vaccination. Library preparation was by the immunoSEQ multiplex PCR assay. TCRdb obtained this table from immuneACCESS and retained in-frame rearrangements with V and J assigned. These tables miss some clones; where compared with another copy, unresolved V genes account for less than half of the shortfall, and the remainder is unexplained. The sample includes about 130,000 clones, with approximately 93% observed a single time. Approximately 3.1% of the sample belongs to the ten largest clones. Here the sequenced sample was peripheral blood, taken on day 0 of AZD1222 vaccination. The receptors come from an adult in good health.

The chain joins TRBV5-4 to TRBJ1-2, with D unclear. CDR1 and CDR2 from the germline V gene are SGHNT and YYREEE (reference sequence). Trimming shortened V by 4 bases and J by 6 bases, and 19 bases separated the two germline ends. The CDR3 totals 15 residues. CDR3 protein: CASSLGPSRVDGYTF. DNA for the CDR3: TGTGCCAGCAGCCTTGGACCGTCCAGAGTCGATGGCTACACCTTC.

The rearrangement joins TRBV11-2 to TRBJ1-2, with D hard to call. From germline, CDR1 is SGHAT and CDR2 FQNNGV. The CDR3 is 15 amino acids. Trimming shortened V by 3 bases and J by 6 bases, and 17 bases separated the two germline ends. This chain's CDR3 is CASSFGVRNIHGYTF. The CDR3 nucleotides read TGTGCCAGCAGCTTCGGGGTGCGCAATATCCATGGCTACACCTTC.